This passage covers 11 T cell receptor beta chains from one sample sequenced in a study of glioma-infiltrating T cells. TCR alpha and beta CDR3 regions were amplified from RNA using iRepertoire nested multiplex PCR. Using its own MiXCR run on the multiplex PCR reads, TCRdb lists one record per CDR3 protein. The table has more than 9,000 distinct CDR3 sequences, roughly 53% seen once. The source material was glioma tissue, nonneoplastic brain tissue, or PBMCs (not recorded which). Every receptor here comes from a human donor with low-grade glioma or glioblastoma, undergoing nonglioma brain surgery, or in good health (not recorded which).

This clonotype is medium-sized within its sample. The CDR3 nucleotides are TGTGCCAGCAGTGAAGGGACTAGCGGGAGGAGGAACGAGCAGTACTTC. Translation gives CASSEGTSGRRNEQYF. V is TRBV25-1 and J is TRBJ2-7; 15 nucleotides align to TRBD2. V gave up 2 bases and J gave up 5 bases; unmatched junction bases: 4. CDR3 length equals 16 residues. Germline V gives CDR1 MGHDK, CDR2 SYGVNS.

The V gene is TRBV20-1, the J gene TRBJ1-1; TRBD1 might be the D (5 bases). Germline assignment: CDR1 DFQATT and CDR2 SNEGSKA (reference sequence). The CDR3 has 12 amino acids. V lost 5 bases to trimming and J lost 7 bases, with 14 bases between them. Written as DNA, the CDR3 is TGCAGTGCTCTAGCTCCGGGGGGTGAAGCTTTCTTT. It is translated as CSALAPGGEAFF.

This clonotype counts as medium-sized (0.01 to 0.1%). The rearrangement uses TRBV28 and TRBJ2-5, with 10 bases that match TRBD2. Germline V gene lookup returns CDR1 MDHEN and CDR2 SYDVKM. This CDR3 comprises 16 residues. Trimming cost V 3 bases and J 1 base; bases outside gene matches: 5. CDR3 bases: TGTGCCAGCAGTTTGGATAGCGGGAGGTTCCAAGAGACCCAGTACTTC. This sequence encodes CASSLDSGRFQETQYF.

The CDR3 loop reads CASIMSPLGAETQYF. CDR3 coding DNA: TGTGCCAGCATTATGTCACCCCTAGGGGCAGAGACCCAGTACTTC. The chain joins TRBV19 to TRBJ2-5, with a possible D match to TRBD1 (5 bases). From germline, CDR1 is LNHDA and CDR2 SQIVND (reference sequence). The CDR3 consists of 15 residues. V lost 9 bases, J lost 4 bases, and 21 bases lay in between.

This clonotype was seen ten or more times. This clone may be a read error of a much larger clone one base away. The genes are TRBV4-1 and TRBJ2-7; 9 nucleotides line up with TRBD1. This CDR3 has 14 amino acids. V dropped 1 base and J dropped 12; count of bases not matched to a gene: 10. Germline V lookup: CDR1 MGHRA, CDR2 YSYEKL. CDR3 DNA sequence: TGCGCCAGCAGCCAAGTGAGCCCCCGGGACAGGGTGTACTTC. It yields the protein CASSQVSPRDRVYF.

V and J are TRBV18 and TRBJ2-4, with a possible D match to TRBD2 (6 bases). Germline-derived CDR1 and CDR2 are KGHSH and LQKENI. V lost 3 bases and J 4 bases, leaving 22 bases between the germline ends. This CDR3 is built from 18 residues. CDR3 DNA: TGTGCCAGCTCACCGGGCAGGAGGGCCTTGGTGGCAAAAAACATTCAGTACTTC. Its translation: CASSPGRRALVAKNIQYF.

This clonotype was seen repeatedly, ten times or more. The chain employs TRBV9 and TRBJ1-1; 7 bases map to TRBD1. Trimming removed 1 base from V and 7 bases from J; junction bases left unmatched: 16. CDR1 is SGDLS and CDR2 is YYNGEE in the germline V gene. The CDR3 has 17 amino acids. The CDR3 nucleotides read TGTGCCAGCAGCGTATCTGTTTGGGACAGCCACAGAGTTGAAGCTTTCTTT. Its protein product is CASSVSVWDSHRVEAFF.

V and J are TRBV6-6 and TRBJ1-4, with 8 bases aligning to TRBD1. The germline V gene encodes CDR1 MNHNY and CDR2 SVGAGI (reference sequence). The CDR3 extends over 15 amino acids. CDR3 nucleotides: TGTGTTAGCATTGAACAGGGGGCAACTAATGAAAAACTGTTTTTT. This sequence encodes CVSIEQGATNEKLFF.

Turning to this clonotype: An end of the junction does not agree with germline; a read error may underlie this. V gene TRBV20-1 combines with J gene TRBJ2-3; no reliable D call. Germline V lookup: CDR1 DFQATT, CDR2 SNEGSKA (reference sequence). The CDR3 sequence is 13 residues long. Here the CDR3 reads CSASSLSTYTQYF. DNA of the CDR3: TGCAGTGCTAGTAGCCTCAGCACATATACGCAGTATTTT.

In this sample, this clonotype turned up a few times. The chain has TRBV6-1 and TRBJ1-2; D is ambiguous. This CDR3 contains 12 residues. V dropped 5 bases and J dropped 8 bases, with 12 bases sitting between them. CDR1 MNHNS and CDR2 SASEGT come from the germline V gene. The CDR3 reads CASSRDPSGYTF. CDR3 bases: TGTGCCAGCAGTCGGGATCCCAGCGGCTACACCTTC.

The V and J genes are TRBV20-1 and TRBJ2-3; no definite D call. The CDR3 spans 14 residues. The germline V and J ends were trimmed by 1 base and 7 bases, with 15 bases remaining between them. The germline gives CDR1 DFQATT, CDR2 SNEGSKA (reference sequence). CDR3 loop: CSARGVIPTNTQYF. CDR3 coding DNA: TGCAGTGCTAGAGGCGTAATCCCAACAAATACGCAGTATTTT.